The rows below give T cell receptor beta chains drawn from one sample of a study of T-cell reconstitution after alpha-beta-depleted transplantation in children. In TCRdb, the PCR reads were re-called with MiXCR into one record per CDR3 protein. Of hundreds of thousands of distinct CDR3 sequences in the sample, 10% to 15% are singletons; the top ten hold about 2.2%. The sequences come from PBMCs, mostly from graft donor cells, collected 360 days after TCRalphabeta/CD19-depleted stem cell transplant. The receptors derive from a male patient under 18 who had a stem cell transplant for acute myeloid leukemia, so the T cells may come from the graft donor. Both conserved end residues are part of each CDR3. Each record gives: clone size, J gene, D gene, V gene, CDR3 DNA, CDR3 protein. D genes are given only for firm matches. Expanded clones are given a class, and other clones once, few, many or no size at all.

>NA|TRBJ2-7|TRBD1|TRBV3-1
TGTGCCAGCAGCCAAGTTCCGGGACAGGGCTTCTACGAGCAGTACTTC
CASSQVPGQGFYEQYF
>many|TRBJ2-1|NA|TRBV5-1
TGCGCCAGCAGCTTGGTTTCTACAACCTTAAGAAACTACAATGAGCAGTTCTTC
CASSLVSTTLRNYNEQFF
>NA|TRBJ2-7|TRBD2|TRBV7-6
TGTGCCAGCAGCTCAGGCGATAGGCTAGCGGGAGTTCTACTCTACGAGCAGTACTTC
CASSSGDRLAGVLLYEQYF
>many|TRBJ2-2|NA|TRBV2
TGTGCCAGCAGTGAAGGGGGGGCGAACACCGGGGAGCTGTTTTTT
CASSEGGANTGELFF
>NA|TRBJ2-7|TRBD1|TRBV20-1
TGCAGTGCTACGGGACAGGGCCACTCCTACGAGCAGTACTTC
CSATGQGHSYEQYF
>few|TRBJ2-3|TRBD1|TRBV9
TGTGCCAGCAGCGTACGACAGGGGGCGACTAGCACAGATACGCAGTATTTT
CASSVRQGATSTDTQYF
>few|TRBJ2-7|TRBD2|TRBV4-3
TGCGCCAGCAGCCAAATGCTGCGGACTAGCGGGAGCTCCTACGAGCAGTACTTC
CASSQMLRTSGSSYEQYF
>many|TRBJ2-5|NA|TRBV5-1
TGCGCCAGCAGCTTGGCCCTGGAGACCCAGTACTTC
CASSLALETQYF
>NA|TRBJ2-1|TRBD2|TRBV6-5
TGTGCCAGCAGTTACTCTAGACTAGCGGGAGTCAATGAGCAGTTCTTC
CASSYSRLAGVNEQFF
>NA|TRBJ1-1|NA|TRBV10-3
TGTGCCATCAGTGAGTCGATCGGAGTTGCCGCTGAAGCTTTCTTT
CAISESIGVAAEAFF
>NA|TRBJ1-5|TRBD1|TRBV28
TGTGCCAGCAGTTTACAGCAGGGGGCTATTAGCAATCAGCCCCAGCATTTT
CASSLQQGAISNQPQHF
>few|TRBJ2-3|TRBD1|TRBV20-1
TGCAGTGCTAGACCCCGGGACAGAGCGACAGATACGCAGTATTTT
CSARPRDRATDTQYF
>few|TRBJ1-1|NA|TRBV30
TGTGCCTGGAGTGTACGGGGGAGGGACACTGAAGCTTTCTTT
CAWSVRGRDTEAFF
>NA|TRBJ2-7|TRBD2|TRBV2
TGTGCCAGCAGATACGGACTAGAACTCGTCTTCTCCTACGAGCAGTACTTC
CASRYGLELVFSYEQYF
>few|TRBJ2-3|NA|TRBV15
TGTGCCACCAGCAGAGAGGAGATAAGCACAGATACGCAGTATTTT
CATSREEISTDTQYF
>few|TRBJ1-1|NA|TRBV5-1
TGCGCCAGCAGCCACTACGGGGGAGTGGTGAACACTGAAGCTTTCTTT
CASSHYGGVVNTEAFF
>NA|TRBJ2-5|NA|TRBV6-1
TGTGCCAGCAGTGAAGGGGGGAGTCAGGAGACCCAGTACTTC
CASSEGGSQETQYF